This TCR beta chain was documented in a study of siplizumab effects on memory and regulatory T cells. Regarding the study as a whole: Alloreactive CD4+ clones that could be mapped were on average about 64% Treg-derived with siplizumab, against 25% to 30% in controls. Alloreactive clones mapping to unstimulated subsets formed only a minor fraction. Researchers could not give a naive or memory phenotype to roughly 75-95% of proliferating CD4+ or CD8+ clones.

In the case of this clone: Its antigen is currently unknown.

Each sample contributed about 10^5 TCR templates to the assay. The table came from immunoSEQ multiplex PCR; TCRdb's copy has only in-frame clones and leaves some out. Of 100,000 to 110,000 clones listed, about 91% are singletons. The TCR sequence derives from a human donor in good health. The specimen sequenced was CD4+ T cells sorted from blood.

The CDR3 sequence: CASSLTEADGYTF. The CDR3 DNA reads TGTGCCAGCAGCTTAACCGAGGCAGACGGCTACACCTTC. The V call is TRBV7-9, the J call TRBJ1-2, with D unresolved. Germline values: CDR1 SEHNR, CDR2 FQNEAQ (reference sequence). This CDR3 comprises 13 residues. V was cut by 2 bases and J by 8 bases, with 12 bases left in between.